Listed below are T cell receptor beta chains from one sample, sequenced in a study of blood T cell repertoires in COVID-19. TCRdb keeps only in-frame clones here, not all; method: immunoSEQ multiplex PCR. The table shows fewer than 150,000 clones, with approximately 84% occurring only once. Sequencing was performed on peripheral blood. The receptors were gathered from a human donor in a cohort sampled during active COVID-19. The conserved cysteine and the conserved F or W are not part of the CDR3 here. Fields, in order: J gene, D gene, V gene, CDR3 length, CDR3 protein. A D gene is named only where the DNA matches it firmly.

j_call: TRBJ1-5; d_call: -; v_call: TRBV28; cdr3_length: 14; cdr3_aa: ASSAPLQASNQPQH
j_call: TRBJ2-3; d_call: TRBD2; v_call: TRBV7-2; cdr3_length: 15; cdr3_aa: ASSFSGLAGVTDTQY
j_call: TRBJ1-2; d_call: -; v_call: TRBV6-5; cdr3_length: 12; cdr3_aa: ASRSSGQAYGYT
j_call: TRBJ2-5; d_call: TRBD2; v_call: TRBV10-2; cdr3_length: 13; cdr3_aa: ASSDTSGGQETQY
j_call: TRBJ1-1; d_call: -; v_call: TRBV4-3; cdr3_length: 12; cdr3_aa: ASSQTRANTEAF
j_call: TRBJ1-6; d_call: -; v_call: TRBV6-1; cdr3_length: 13; cdr3_aa: ASSDSQGTGSPLH
j_call: TRBJ1-1; d_call: -; v_call: TRBV6-5; cdr3_length: 12; cdr3_aa: ASSRRTGYTEAF
j_call: TRBJ2-7; d_call: TRBD2; v_call: TRBV6-6; cdr3_length: 13; cdr3_aa: ASSYSPGPLREGY
j_call: TRBJ2-2; d_call: -; v_call: TRBV19; cdr3_length: 10; cdr3_aa: ASSIWEGELF
j_call: TRBJ1-2; d_call: TRBD1; v_call: TRBV12-5; cdr3_length: 12; cdr3_aa: ASGTSGTGYGYT
j_call: TRBJ1-2; d_call: -; v_call: TRBV6-2/TRBV6-3; cdr3_length: 13; cdr3_aa: ASSLRQGPIYGYT
j_call: TRBJ2-5; d_call: -; v_call: TRBV7-7; cdr3_length: 14; cdr3_aa: ASSLGWSETQETQY
j_call: TRBJ1-3; d_call: -; v_call: TRBV15; cdr3_length: 17; cdr3_aa: ATSPAGILGGFTGNTIY
j_call: TRBJ1-2; d_call: TRBD1; v_call: TRBV27; cdr3_length: 13; cdr3_aa: ASSSWTGERKGYT
j_call: TRBJ1-3; d_call: TRBD1; v_call: TRBV7-2; cdr3_length: 13; cdr3_aa: ASSRYRGLGNTIY
j_call: TRBJ2-5; d_call: TRBD2; v_call: TRBV7-8; cdr3_length: 14; cdr3_aa: ASSLGLGGGKETQY
j_call: TRBJ2-3; d_call: TRBD2; v_call: TRBV7-3; cdr3_length: 14; cdr3_aa: ASSSDSSGGTDTQY
j_call: TRBJ1-2; d_call: TRBD1; v_call: TRBV6-5; cdr3_length: 12; cdr3_aa: ASRAADRVYGYT
j_call: TRBJ2-7; d_call: -; v_call: TRBV21-1; cdr3_length: 9; cdr3_aa: AGEGDYEQY
j_call: TRBJ1-2; d_call: TRBD1; v_call: TRBV6-5; cdr3_length: 11; cdr3_aa: ASRGQGGNGYT
j_call: TRBJ1-1; d_call: -; v_call: TRBV29-1; cdr3_length: 10; cdr3_aa: SGGVLNTEAF
j_call: TRBJ2-3; d_call: -; v_call: TRBV29-1; cdr3_length: 11; cdr3_aa: SVEQSFTDTQY
j_call: TRBJ2-7; d_call: TRBD2; v_call: TRBV20-1; cdr3_length: 13; cdr3_aa: SASKNLAGSYEQY
j_call: TRBJ2-3; d_call: TRBD1; v_call: TRBV6-2/TRBV6-3; cdr3_length: 14; cdr3_aa: ASSTGPGGPTDTQY
j_call: TRBJ2-3; d_call: -; v_call: TRBV27; cdr3_length: 11; cdr3_aa: ASSQEVQSTQY
j_call: TRBJ2-5; d_call: -; v_call: TRBV15; cdr3_length: 13; cdr3_aa: ATSREQGIRETQY
j_call: TRBJ2-1; d_call: TRBD2; v_call: TRBV5-1; cdr3_length: 13; cdr3_aa: ASSTTSGGNREQF
j_call: TRBJ1-6; d_call: -; v_call: TRBV6-5; cdr3_length: 13; cdr3_aa: ASSYSRRPGVSLH
j_call: TRBJ2-2; d_call: TRBD2; v_call: TRBV4-3; cdr3_length: 13; cdr3_aa: ASSTLAGGTGELF
j_call: TRBJ2-1; d_call: -; v_call: TRBV7-9; cdr3_length: 8; cdr3_aa: ASSSNEQF
j_call: TRBJ1-1; d_call: -; v_call: TRBV29-1; cdr3_length: 11; cdr3_aa: SVEGDIHTEAF
j_call: TRBJ2-3; d_call: TRBD2; v_call: TRBV7-3; cdr3_length: 15; cdr3_aa: ASSPGTSGVSTDTQY
j_call: TRBJ2-6; d_call: TRBD1; v_call: TRBV2; cdr3_length: 16; cdr3_aa: ASTPRGTGASGANVLT
j_call: TRBJ2-7; d_call: TRBD2; v_call: TRBV14; cdr3_length: 11; cdr3_aa: ASSQARGGEQY
j_call: TRBJ1-1; d_call: TRBD1; v_call: TRBV7-2; cdr3_length: 11; cdr3_aa: ASSLTGGTEAF
j_call: TRBJ1-1; d_call: -; v_call: TRBV19; cdr3_length: 10; cdr3_aa: ASSSRTTEAF
j_call: TRBJ1-2; d_call: -; v_call: TRBV7-9; cdr3_length: 12; cdr3_aa: ASSLAQGRDGYT
j_call: TRBJ2-3; d_call: -; v_call: TRBV5-3; cdr3_length: 9; cdr3_aa: ARRLRDTQY
j_call: TRBJ2-5; d_call: TRBD2; v_call: TRBV30; cdr3_length: 12; cdr3_aa: AWSGGGDRETQY
j_call: TRBJ1-6; d_call: TRBD1; v_call: TRBV5-5; cdr3_length: 14; cdr3_aa: ASSSYGQGGNSPLH
j_call: TRBJ2-2; d_call: TRBD2; v_call: TRBV28; cdr3_length: 16; cdr3_aa: ASTLTSGGITNTGELF
j_call: TRBJ1-1; d_call: -; v_call: TRBV5-1; cdr3_length: 11; cdr3_aa: ASSSPGGTEAF
j_call: TRBJ2-3; d_call: TRBD2; v_call: TRBV7-3; cdr3_length: 13; cdr3_aa: ASSQAGGSTDTQY
j_call: TRBJ1-6; d_call: -; v_call: TRBV5-4; cdr3_length: 12; cdr3_aa: ASSPRGGYSPLH
j_call: TRBJ1-1; d_call: -; v_call: TRBV9; cdr3_length: 12; cdr3_aa: ASSVVIRTEEAF
j_call: TRBJ2-7; d_call: -; v_call: TRBV5-6; cdr3_length: 10; cdr3_aa: ASRPGLGEQY
j_call: TRBJ2-3; d_call: TRBD2; v_call: TRBV6-6; cdr3_length: 16; cdr3_aa: ASSLLPLSGGLTDTQY
j_call: TRBJ1-4; d_call: -; v_call: TRBV6-6; cdr3_length: 13; cdr3_aa: ASLPPGGKNEKLF
j_call: TRBJ2-1; d_call: -; v_call: TRBV9; cdr3_length: 12; cdr3_aa: ASSVGGQPNEQF
j_call: TRBJ2-3; d_call: TRBD1; v_call: TRBV28; cdr3_length: 13; cdr3_aa: ASSLNRGGTDTQY
j_call: TRBJ2-5; d_call: -; v_call: TRBV6-5; cdr3_length: 11; cdr3_aa: ASMGGQLETQY
j_call: TRBJ1-2; d_call: -; v_call: TRBV19; cdr3_length: 11; cdr3_aa: ASSPTGSYGYT
j_call: TRBJ2-7; d_call: TRBD1; v_call: TRBV12-3/TRBV12-4; cdr3_length: 11; cdr3_aa: ASSDRVGYEQY
j_call: TRBJ2-1; d_call: -; v_call: TRBV28; cdr3_length: 9; cdr3_aa: ASRAGLEQF
j_call: TRBJ2-6; d_call: -; v_call: TRBV9; cdr3_length: 16; cdr3_aa: ASAFRQEGFSGANVLT
j_call: TRBJ2-5; d_call: -; v_call: TRBV18; cdr3_length: 11; cdr3_aa: ASSPQRQPPPD
j_call: TRBJ1-1; d_call: -; v_call: TRBV4-3; cdr3_length: 11; cdr3_aa: ASRQDLNTEAF
j_call: TRBJ2-3; d_call: -; v_call: TRBV7-6; cdr3_length: 12; cdr3_aa: ASSLRGGTDTQY
j_call: TRBJ2-3; d_call: TRBD2; v_call: TRBV5-6; cdr3_length: 14; cdr3_aa: ASSFAAGGWIDTQY
j_call: TRBJ2-2; d_call: TRBD2; v_call: TRBV11-2; cdr3_length: 11; cdr3_aa: ASQTGGTGELF